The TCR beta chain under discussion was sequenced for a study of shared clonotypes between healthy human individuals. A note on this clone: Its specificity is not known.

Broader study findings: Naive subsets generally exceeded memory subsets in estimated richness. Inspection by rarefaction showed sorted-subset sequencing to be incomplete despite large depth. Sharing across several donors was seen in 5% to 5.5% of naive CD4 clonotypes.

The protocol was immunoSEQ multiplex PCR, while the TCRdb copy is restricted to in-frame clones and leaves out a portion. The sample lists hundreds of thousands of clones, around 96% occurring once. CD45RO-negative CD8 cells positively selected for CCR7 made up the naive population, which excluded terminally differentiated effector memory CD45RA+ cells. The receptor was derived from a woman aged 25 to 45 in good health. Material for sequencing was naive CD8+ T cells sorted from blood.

The DNA of the CDR3 is TGTGCCAGCGGGGAGGGAAACACCATATATTTT. This sequence encodes CASGEGNTIYF. J is TRBJ1-3 and V is TRBV7-8; D gene uncertain. Trimming shortened V by 8 bases and J by 4 bases, and 6 bases separated the two germline ends. The CDR3 runs to 11 residues. The germline V gene has CDR1 SGHVS and CDR2 FQNEAQ.